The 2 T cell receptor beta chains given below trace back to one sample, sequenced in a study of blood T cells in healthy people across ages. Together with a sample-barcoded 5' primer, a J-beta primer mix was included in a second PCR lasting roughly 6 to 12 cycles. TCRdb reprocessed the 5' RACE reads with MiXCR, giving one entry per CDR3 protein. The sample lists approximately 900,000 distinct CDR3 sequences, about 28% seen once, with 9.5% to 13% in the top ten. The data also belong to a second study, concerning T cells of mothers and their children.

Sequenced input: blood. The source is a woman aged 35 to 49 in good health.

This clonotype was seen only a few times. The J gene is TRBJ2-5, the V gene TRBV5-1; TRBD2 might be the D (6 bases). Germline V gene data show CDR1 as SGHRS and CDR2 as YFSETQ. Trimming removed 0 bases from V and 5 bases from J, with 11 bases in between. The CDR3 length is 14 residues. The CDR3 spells CASSLAGTSETQYF. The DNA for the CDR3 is TGCGCCAGCAGCTTGGCCGGAACTAGCGAGACCCAGTACTTC. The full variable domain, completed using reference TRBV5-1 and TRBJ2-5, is KAGVTQTPRYLIKTRGQQVTLSCSPISGHRSVSWYQQTPGQGLQFLFEYFSETQRNKGNFPGRFSGRQFSNSRSEMNVSTLELGDSALYLCASSLAGTSETQYFGPGTRLLVL.

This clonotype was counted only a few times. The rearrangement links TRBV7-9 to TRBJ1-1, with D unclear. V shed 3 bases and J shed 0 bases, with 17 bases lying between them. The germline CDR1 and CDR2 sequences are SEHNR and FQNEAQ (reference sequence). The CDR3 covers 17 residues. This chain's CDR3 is CASSLASVWAMNTEAFF. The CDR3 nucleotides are TGTGCCAGCAGCTTGGCCAGCGTTTGGGCTATGAACACTGAAGCTTTCTTT.